These 32 T cell receptor beta chains share one sample of origin, sequenced in a study of shared clonotypes between healthy human individuals. Libraries were prepared by immunoSEQ multiplex PCR; TCRdb keeps only in-frame clonotypes and omits some of them. The table includes about half a million clones, roughly 77% detected once. Sequencing used PBMCs. All receptors come from a woman aged 40 to 50 in good health. Some clones in this sample may be carry-over from other donors' samples.

The chain joins TRBV2 to TRBJ2-6; D might be TRBD1 or TRBD2, each matching 5 bases. The length of the CDR3 is 14 residues. V dropped 7 bases and J dropped 2 bases, with 9 bases sitting between them. Germline CDR1 SNHLY, CDR2 FYNNEI. This CDR3 is CASTGTAGANVLTF. The CDR3, as DNA: TGTGCCAGCACCGGGACCGCTGGGGCCAACGTCCTGACTTTC.

The sample holds a few counts of this clone. This chain links TRBV5-1 with TRBJ1-4; weak D call: TRBD1 (5 bases). Germline V lookup: CDR1 SGHRS, CDR2 YFSETQ. Trimming shortened V by 4 bases and J by 3 bases, and 13 bases separated the two germline ends. This CDR3 comprises 15 residues. The CDR3 region has the DNA TGCGCCAGCAGCCCGGCAGGGAATCCTAATGAAAAACTGTTTTTT. Translation: CASSPAGNPNEKLFF.

V gene TRBV28 combines with J gene TRBJ2-5, with 12 bases fitting TRBD1. The CDR3 contains 13 residues. Germline V gene lookup returns CDR1 MDHEN and CDR2 SYDVKM. The CDR3 reads CATGQGAYETQYF. In DNA form, the CDR3 reads TGTGCTACGGGACAGGGGGCTTATGAGACCCAGTACTTC.

The chain recombines TRBV10-3 with TRBJ2-1; D may be TRBD2 (5 bases). Germline V gene data show CDR1 as ENHRY and CDR2 as SYGVKD. The CDR3 loop spans 13 amino acids. Trimming left V 7 bases short and J 3 bases short, with 10 bases between. The CDR3 protein is CAIKVEDYNEQFF. The CDR3 bases are TGTGCCATCAAAGTGGAGGACTACAATGAGCAGTTCTTC.

J is TRBJ2-2 and V is TRBV30, with 7 nucleotides matching TRBD2. Trimming took 1 base from V and 4 from J; bases not matched to a gene: 9. The CDR3 totals 16 residues. Germline CDR1 and CDR2: GTSNPN and SVGIG (reference sequence). CDR3 in amino acids: CAWSELGRERTGELFF. In DNA form, the CDR3 reads TGTGCCTGGAGTGAACTTGGGCGGGAGCGCACCGGGGAGCTGTTTTTT.

This clone was seen a handful of times. The rearrangement joins TRBV6-1 to TRBJ2-7, with 10 bases that match TRBD1. The germline gives CDR1 MNHNS, CDR2 SASEGT. The length of the CDR3 is 15 residues. J was trimmed by 0 bases and V by 10 bases; bases with no gene match: 9. CDR3 sequence (DNA): TGTGCCACGCGACCGGGACAGGGGAACTCCTACGAGCAGTACTTC. The encoded protein is CATRPGQGNSYEQYF.

The chain recombines TRBV28 with TRBJ2-1; D call uncertain. The CDR3 has 15 amino acids. The V end was cut by 2 bases, the J end by 0 bases, with 8 bases between. Germline V lookup: CDR1 MDHEN, CDR2 SYDVKM. This chain's CDR3 is CASSLRPLSYNEQFF. The CDR3 bases are TGTGCCAGCAGTTTAAGGCCTCTCTCCTACAATGAGCAGTTCTTC. The entire variable domain, with the rest obtained from reference TRBV28 and TRBJ2-1, is as follows: DVKVTQSSRYLVKRTGEKVFLECVQDMDHENMFWYRQDPGLGLRLIYFSYDVKMKEKGDIPEGYSVSREKKERFSLILESASTNQTSMYLCASSLRPLSYNEQFFGPGTRLTVL.

This rearrangement joins TRBV9 to TRBJ1-5; D is uncertain. Trimming took off 0 bases at V and 6 bases at J, with 7 bases between the two ends. The V gene's germline CDR1 is SGDLS and CDR2 YYNGEE. This CDR3 is 13 amino acids long. Written as DNA, the CDR3 is TGTGCCAGCAGCGTAGCTAGCGGTCAGCCCCAGCATTTT. The encoded protein is CASSVASGQPQHF.

The chain employs TRBV2 and TRBJ2-7; tentative D call: TRBD2 (6 bases). The germline V gene has CDR1 SNHLY and CDR2 FYNNEI. The CDR3 contains 15 residues. Trimming stripped 6 bases from V and 0 bases from J, with 15 bases between. This CDR3 reads CASRRGGVSSYEQYF. The CDR3 DNA sequence: TGTGCCAGCAGGAGGGGCGGGGTTTCCTCCTACGAGCAGTACTTC.

This clone was seen a single time. The chain recombines TRBV5-1 with TRBJ2-1, with 10 bases identical to TRBD2. Germline loops: CDR1 SGHRS, CDR2 YFSETQ. J gave up 2 bases and V 4 bases, and 6 bases lay outside the gene matches. This CDR3 spans 16 amino acids. CDR3 sequence reads: CASSHISGRPYNEQFF. The CDR3 nucleotides are TGCGCCAGCAGCCACATTAGCGGGAGGCCCTACAATGAGCAGTTCTTC.

J is TRBJ2-7 and V is TRBV15; the match to TRBD1 covers 10 bases. J was trimmed by 4 bases and V by 7 bases; bases with no gene match: 4. Per the germline V gene, CDR1 is LNHNV and CDR2 is YYDKDF (reference sequence). The CDR3 has 13 residues. CDR3 loop: CATKRQGAYEQYF. As DNA, the CDR3 is TGTGCCACCAAAAGACAGGGGGCATACGAGCAGTACTTC.

The chain recombines TRBV2 with TRBJ1-2; D unresolved. The CDR3 runs 14 residues. Germline V gene data show CDR1 as SNHLY and CDR2 as FYNNEI. The germline V and J ends were trimmed by 6 bases and 1 base, with 12 bases remaining between them. DNA of the CDR3: TGTGCCAGCAGGACGGACGTCGATAACTATGGCTACACCTTC. Protein: CASRTDVDNYGYTF.

The rearrangement uses TRBV9 and TRBJ2-1; D not certain. This CDR3 is built from 17 residues. Germline CDR1 reads SGDLS; CDR2 reads YYNGEE. The V end lost 0 bases, the J end lost 0 bases, and 13 bases lay between the germline ends. This CDR3 is CASSVGWAASSYNEQFF. CDR3 coding DNA: TGTGCCAGCAGCGTAGGGTGGGCGGCGAGCTCCTACAATGAGCAGTTCTTC.

The genes are TRBV10-1 and TRBJ2-3, with D perhaps matching TRBD1 or TRBD2 (5 bases each). CDR1 WNHNN and CDR2 SYGVQD come from the germline V gene (reference sequence). This CDR3 has 14 amino acids. The V end was cut by 10 bases, the J end by 2 bases, with 16 bases between. The CDR3 is CATGALEPTDTQYF. Here the CDR3 DNA reads TGCGCCACCGGGGCGTTGGAGCCCACAGATACGCAGTATTTT.

A single count supports this clone. This chain links TRBV28 with TRBJ1-2; 7 bases align to TRBD1. The CDR3 is made up of 18 amino acids. The junction had 17 bases not matched to a gene; V was cut back by 6 bases and J by 1 base. CDR1 is MDHEN and CDR2 is SYDVKM in the germline V gene. The CDR3 DNA is TGTGCCAGCAGGTATAACAGGGGTTCCGTCGAGGGTAACTATGGCTACACCTTC. Translating gives CASRYNRGSVEGNYGYTF.

The DNA of the CDR3 is TGTGCCAGCAGCTTAGGGTATGGCTACACCTTC. This translates into CASSLGYGYTF. The V gene is TRBV2, the J gene TRBJ1-2; unclear D gene. The CDR3 contains 11 residues. The germline V gene encodes CDR1 SNHLY and CDR2 FYNNEI. Trimming stripped 6 bases from V and 5 bases from J, with 7 bases between.

The chain joins TRBV29-1 to TRBJ1-5, with 7 bases fitting TRBD1. J gave up 3 bases and V 5 bases, and 4 bases lay outside the gene matches. The CDR3 totals 13 residues. Germline values: CDR1 SQVTM, CDR2 ANQGSEA. The CDR3 sequence: CSVRDSYNQPQHF. The CDR3 DNA is TGCAGCGTTCGGGACAGCTACAATCAGCCCCAGCATTTT.

The V gene is TRBV7-2, the J gene TRBJ2-5, with D perhaps matching TRBD1 or TRBD2 (7 bases each). The J call may be in error: the DNA end matches TRBJ2-7 better. This CDR3 region has 14 residues. Germline-derived CDR1 and CDR2 are SGHTA and FQGNSA. CDR3 in amino acids: CASSPRGRAYEQYF. DNA of the CDR3: TGTGCCAGCAGCCCCAGGGGGAGGGCGTACGAGCAGTACTTC.

This clone was observed a few times. The rearrangement links TRBV2 to TRBJ2-6; tentative D call: TRBD2 (6 bases). Trimming left V 8 bases short and J 3 bases short, with 20 bases between. Germline V gene data show CDR1 as SNHLY and CDR2 as FYNNEI. CDR3 length: 17 amino acids. The CDR3 region has the DNA TGTGCCAGCGGTGTGGGACTGGTCGTGTTTGGGGCCAACGTCCTGACTTTC. It yields the protein CASGVGLVVFGANVLTF.

This clone was counted a few times. The chain carries TRBV18 and TRBJ1-2; D remains unclear. Germline lookup yields CDR1 KGHSH and CDR2 LQKENI. This CDR3 is built from 11 residues. Trimming took 5 bases from V and 8 from J, leaving 9 bases between them. As DNA, the CDR3 is TGTGCCAGCTCAAGTTCTGCGGGCTACACCTTC. This codes for CASSSSAGYTF.

The CDR3 sequence: CASSDDGALLNFPYNEQFF. The CDR3 DNA follows: TGTGCCAGCAGCGACGACGGAGCACTTCTCAACTTCCCGTACAATGAGCAGTTCTTC. This sequence joins TRBV5-5 and TRBJ2-1, with D unresolved. The V gene lost 4 bases and the J gene lost 4 bases, with 27 bases spanning the gap. The CDR3 is made up of 19 amino acids. Germline lookup yields CDR1 SGHKS and CDR2 YYEKEE (reference sequence). Complete variable domain (other parts from reference TRBV5-5 and TRBJ2-1): DAGVTQSPTHLIKTRGQQVTLRCSPISGHKSVSWYQQVLGQGPQFIFQYYEKEERGRGNFPDRFSARQFPNYSSELNVNALLLGDSALYLCASSDDGALLNFPYNEQFFGPGTRLTVL.

This clone came up many times. The chain links TRBV28 to TRBJ2-2; no clear D gene. This CDR3 comprises 12 residues. Germline assignment: CDR1 MDHEN and CDR2 SYDVKM. Trimming took 8 bases from V and 5 from J, leaving 9 bases between them. CDR3 in amino acids: CASRTTTGELFF. DNA for the CDR3: TGTGCCAGCCGAACTACTACCGGGGAGCTGTTTTTT.

V is TRBV13 and J is TRBJ2-7; the match to TRBD1 covers 9 bases. The CDR3 has 15 residues. V lost 3 bases and J lost 3; bases outside the gene matches: 6. CDR1 and CDR2 from the germline V gene are PRHDT and FYEKMQ (reference sequence). The CDR3 nucleotides are TGTGCCAGCAGCTTCGGACAGGGGACCCTCTACGAGCAGTACTTC. Its protein product is CASSFGQGTLYEQYF.

V and J are TRBV28 and TRBJ1-6, with 9 bases matching TRBD1. V lost 6 bases to trimming and J lost 10 bases; unmatched junction nucleotides: 7. The CDR3 totals 14 residues. CDR1 is MDHEN and CDR2 is SYDVKM in the germline V gene. CDR3 DNA: TGTGCCAGCAGCTTACAGGGGGCTGTGTCACCCCTCCACTTT. It encodes CASSLQGAVSPLHF. Filled out from reference TRBV28 and TRBJ1-6, the complete variable domain reads DVKVTQSSRYLVKRTGEKVFLECVQDMDHENMFWYRQDPGLGLRLIYFSYDVKMKEKGDIPEGYSVSREKKERFSLILESASTNQTSMYLCASSLQGAVSPLHFGNGTRLTVT.

Regarding this clone: The same CDR3 can be traced to other DNA sequences in this sample. This CDR3 is CASSLGQDTEAFF. In DNA, the CDR3 is TGCGCCAGCAGCCTGGGACAGGACACTGAAGCTTTCTTT. This rearrangement joins TRBV5-1 to TRBJ1-1; 8 bases line up with TRBD1. The CDR3 covers 13 residues. CDR1 is SGHRS, CDR2 YFSETQ, per germline. With 4 bases clipped from V and 3 bases from J, the junction kept 2 bases outside the gene matches.

This chain links TRBV10-3 with TRBJ1-1; D ambiguous. Trimming removed 0 bases from V and 1 base from J, with 6 bases in between. Germline CDR1 is ENHRY and CDR2 is SYGVKD. CDR3 size: 14 residues. Here the CDR3 DNA reads TGTGCCATCAGTGAGTCGAACAAGAACACTGAAGCTTTCTTT. This codes for CAISESNKNTEAFF.

As to this clone: Distinct nucleotide sequences in the sample also encode this CDR3. The chain uses TRBV18 and TRBJ2-1; 8 bases are shared with TRBD1. V dropped 3 bases and J dropped 6; count of bases not matched to a gene: 4. This CDR3 is 14 amino acids long. The germline V gene has CDR1 KGHSH and CDR2 LQKENI. The DNA for the CDR3 is TGTGCCAGCTCACCCGGACAGGGAGGCAATGAGCAGTTCTTC. Its translation: CASSPGQGGNEQFF.

The gene calls are TRBV5-1 and TRBJ1-1, with D perhaps TRBD1 (6 bases). This CDR3 region has 16 residues. Per the germline V gene, CDR1 is SGHRS and CDR2 is YFSETQ. The germline V and J ends were trimmed by 1 base and 0 bases, with 13 bases remaining between them. CDR3 residues: CASSLWAGELNTEAFF. CDR3 nucleotide sequence: TGCGCCAGCAGCTTGTGGGCAGGGGAGTTGAACACTGAAGCTTTCTTT.

With respect to this clone: Other DNA sequences of this sample code for an identical CDR3. The rearrangement uses TRBV27 and TRBJ2-7; the D is unclear. Trimming shortened V by 4 bases and J by 4 bases, and 11 bases separated the two germline ends. This CDR3 region has 13 residues. Germline CDR1 and CDR2: MNHEY and SMNVEV (reference sequence). CDR3 DNA: TGTGCCAGCAGTTCCCGCGGCGGATACGAGCAGTACTTC. Protein product: CASSSRGGYEQYF.

The sample holds a few counts of this clone. V usage is TRBV5-1 and J usage is TRBJ2-1; no firm D call. Trimming left V 4 bases short and J 7 bases short, with 18 bases between. CDR3 length equals 15 residues. In germline, CDR1 is SGHRS, CDR2 YFSETQ. The CDR3: CASSVADPASNEQFF. CDR3 in DNA: TGCGCCAGCAGCGTCGCAGACCCAGCCTCGAATGAGCAGTTCTTC.

V and J are TRBV7-9 and TRBJ1-3; a possible D gene is TRBD1 (5 bases). The CDR3 is 18 residues long. Trimming shortened V by 1 base and J by 6 bases, and 22 bases separated the two germline ends. Germline-derived CDR1 and CDR2 are SEHNR and FQNEAQ (reference sequence). CDR3 in amino acids: CASSLVKYGQHRSNTIYF. CDR3 nucleotides: TGTGCCAGCAGCTTAGTGAAGTACGGACAACATCGCTCAAACACCATATATTTT.

The rearrangement links TRBV5-4 to TRBJ2-7; maybe TRBD1 (6 bases). CDR1 is SGHNT, CDR2 YYREEE, per germline (reference sequence). This CDR3 has 17 residues. Trimming removed 4 bases at V and 2 bases at J, with 22 bases between. The CDR3 DNA reads TGTGCCAGCAGCCCTCTTGCGGCGGCGAGGGGGACCTACGAGCAGTACTTC. Translated, it gives CASSPLAAARGTYEQYF.